This T cell receptor (beta chain) was identified during a study of neurological immune-mediated disorders. Germline loops: CDR1 SGHTA, CDR2 FQGNSA. The CDR3 covers 14 residues. The V and J ends lost 3 bases and 4 bases respectively, with 10 bases between them. MiXCR was run by TCRdb on the 5' RACE reads, yielding one entry per CDR3 protein. This sample yields tens of thousands of distinct CDR3 sequences, of which around 3.4% are seen a single time; around 2.7% belongs to the top ten. This clonotype was seen many times. The clonotype originates from a woman aged 45-65 years with multiple sclerosis. Sequenced material: PBMCs. The chain is built from TRBV7-2 and TRBJ2-1, with a possible D match to TRBD1 (6 bases). In DNA, the CDR3 is TGTGCCAGCAGCTTGCTGGGGGCGTACAATGAGCAGTTCTTC. Protein product: CASSLLGAYNEQFF.